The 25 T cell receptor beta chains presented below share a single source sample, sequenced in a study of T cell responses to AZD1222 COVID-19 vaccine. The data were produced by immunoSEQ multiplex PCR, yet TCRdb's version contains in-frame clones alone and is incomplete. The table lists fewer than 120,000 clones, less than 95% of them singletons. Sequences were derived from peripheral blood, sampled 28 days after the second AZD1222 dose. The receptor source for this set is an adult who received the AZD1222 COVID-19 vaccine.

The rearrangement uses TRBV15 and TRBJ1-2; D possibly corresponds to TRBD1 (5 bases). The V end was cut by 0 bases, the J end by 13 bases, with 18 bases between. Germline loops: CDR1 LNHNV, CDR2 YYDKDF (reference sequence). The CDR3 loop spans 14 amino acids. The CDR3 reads CATSREGGLSIGTF. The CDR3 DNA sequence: TGTGCCACCAGCAGAGAGGGGGGTCTAAGCATAGGCACCTTC.

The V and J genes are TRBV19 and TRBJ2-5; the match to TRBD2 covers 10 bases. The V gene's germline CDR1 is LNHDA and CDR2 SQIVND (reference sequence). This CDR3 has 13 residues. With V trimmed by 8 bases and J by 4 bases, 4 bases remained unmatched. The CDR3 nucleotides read TGTGCCAGTTCCGGGACTAGCGCAGAGACCCAGTACTTC. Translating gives CASSGTSAETQYF.

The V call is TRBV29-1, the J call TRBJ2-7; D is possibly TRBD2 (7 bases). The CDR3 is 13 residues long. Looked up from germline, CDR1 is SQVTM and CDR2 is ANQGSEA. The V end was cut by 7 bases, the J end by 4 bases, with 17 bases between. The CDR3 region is CSGGGQYLYEQYF. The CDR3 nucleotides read TGCAGCGGGGGGGGACAATACTTGTACGAGCAGTACTTC.

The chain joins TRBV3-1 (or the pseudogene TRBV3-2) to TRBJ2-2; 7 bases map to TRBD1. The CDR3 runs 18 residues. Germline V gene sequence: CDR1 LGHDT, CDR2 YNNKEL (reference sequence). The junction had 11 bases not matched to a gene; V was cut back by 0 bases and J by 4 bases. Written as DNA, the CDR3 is TGTGCCAGCAGCCAAGAATTAAAGACAGGGAAACTCACCGGGGAGCTGTTTTTT. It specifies CASSQELKTGKLTGELFF.

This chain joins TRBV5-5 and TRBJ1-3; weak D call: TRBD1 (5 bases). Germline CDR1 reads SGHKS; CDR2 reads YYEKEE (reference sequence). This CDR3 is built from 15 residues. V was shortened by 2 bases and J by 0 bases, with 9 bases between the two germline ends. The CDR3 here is CASSFDRGSGNTIYF. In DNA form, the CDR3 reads TGTGCCAGCAGCTTTGATAGGGGCTCTGGAAACACCATATATTTT.

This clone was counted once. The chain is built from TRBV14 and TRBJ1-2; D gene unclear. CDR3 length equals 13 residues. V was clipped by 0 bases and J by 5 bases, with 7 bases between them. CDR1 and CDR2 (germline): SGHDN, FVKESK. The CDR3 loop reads CASSQDQQYGYTF. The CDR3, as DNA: TGTGCCAGCAGCCAAGATCAGCAGTATGGCTACACCTTC. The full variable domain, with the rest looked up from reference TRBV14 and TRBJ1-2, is EAGVTQFPSHSVIEKGQTVTLRCDPISGHDNLYWYRRVMGKEIKFLLHFVKESKQDESGMPNNRFLAERTGGTYSTLKVQPAELEDSGVYFCASSQDQQYGYTFGSGTRLTVV.

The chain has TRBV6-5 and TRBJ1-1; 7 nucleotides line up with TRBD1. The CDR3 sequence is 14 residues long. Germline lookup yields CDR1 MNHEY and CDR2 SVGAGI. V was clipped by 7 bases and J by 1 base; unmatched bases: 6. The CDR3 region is CASNPGQQNTEAFF. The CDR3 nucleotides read TGTGCCAGCAATCCGGGACAGCAGAACACTGAAGCTTTCTTT.

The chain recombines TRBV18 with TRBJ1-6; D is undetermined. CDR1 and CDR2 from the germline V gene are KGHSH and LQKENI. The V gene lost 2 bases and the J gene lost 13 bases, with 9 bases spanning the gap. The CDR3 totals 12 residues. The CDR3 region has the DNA TGTGCCAGCTCACCATCGGGTGATCCCCTCCACTTT. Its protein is CASSPSGDPLHF.

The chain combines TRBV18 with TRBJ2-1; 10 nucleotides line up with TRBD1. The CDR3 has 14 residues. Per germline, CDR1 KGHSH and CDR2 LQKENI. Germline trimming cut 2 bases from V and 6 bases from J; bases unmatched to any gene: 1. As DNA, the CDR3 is TGTGCCAGCTCACCAGGACAGGGGGGCAATGAGCAGTTCTTC. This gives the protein CASSPGQGGNEQFF. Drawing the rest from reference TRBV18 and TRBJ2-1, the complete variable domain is NAGVMQNPRHLVRRRGQEARLRCSPMKGHSHVYWYRQLPEEGLKFMVYLQKENIIDESGMPKERFSAEFPKEGPSILRIQQVVRGDSAAYFCASSPGQGGNEQFFGPGTRLTVL.

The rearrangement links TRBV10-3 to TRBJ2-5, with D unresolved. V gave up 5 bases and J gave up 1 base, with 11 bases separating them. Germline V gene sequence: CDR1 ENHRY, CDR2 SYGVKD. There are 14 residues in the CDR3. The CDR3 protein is CAISRLAGQETQYF. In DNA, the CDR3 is TGTGCCATCAGTAGGTTGGCCGGCCAAGAGACCCAGTACTTC.

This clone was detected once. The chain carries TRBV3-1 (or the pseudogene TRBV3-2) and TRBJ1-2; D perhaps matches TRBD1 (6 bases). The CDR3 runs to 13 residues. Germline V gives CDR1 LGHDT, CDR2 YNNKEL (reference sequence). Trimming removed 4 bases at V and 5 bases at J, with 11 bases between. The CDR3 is CASSPIQGYGYTF. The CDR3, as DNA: TGTGCCAGCAGCCCGATTCAGGGGTATGGCTACACCTTC.

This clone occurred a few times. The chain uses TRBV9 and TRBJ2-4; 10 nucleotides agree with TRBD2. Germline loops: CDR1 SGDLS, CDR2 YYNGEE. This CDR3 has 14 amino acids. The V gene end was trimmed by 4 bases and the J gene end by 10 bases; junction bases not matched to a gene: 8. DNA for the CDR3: TGTGCCAGCAGCCCAGCCGGGACTAGCGAAATTCAGTACTTC. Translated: CASSPAGTSEIQYF.

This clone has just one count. This CDR3 is CASSLPGGDIQYF. The CDR3 bases are TGTGCCAGCAGCCTACCGGGCGGTGACATTCAGTACTTC. This chain joins TRBV14 and TRBJ2-4; no definite D call. Deletions cut 4 bases from V and 8 bases from J, with 12 bases between. Germline V gene sequence: CDR1 SGHDN, CDR2 FVKESK. CDR3 length: 13 amino acids.

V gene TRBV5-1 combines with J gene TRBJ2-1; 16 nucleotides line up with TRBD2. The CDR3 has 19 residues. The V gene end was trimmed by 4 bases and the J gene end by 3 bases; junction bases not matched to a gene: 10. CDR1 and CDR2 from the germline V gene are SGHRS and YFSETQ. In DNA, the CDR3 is TGCGCCAGCAGCCTGGCCGGGACTAGCGGGGGGGCCGGCTACAATGAGCAGTTCTTC. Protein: CASSLAGTSGGAGYNEQFF.

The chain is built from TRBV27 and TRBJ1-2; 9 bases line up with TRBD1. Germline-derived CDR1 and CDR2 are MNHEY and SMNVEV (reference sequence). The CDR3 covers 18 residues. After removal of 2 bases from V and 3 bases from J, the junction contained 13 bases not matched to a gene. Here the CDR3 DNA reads TGTGCCAGCAGTTTACAGGGGACAGGGAGAGAGGGCCACTATGGCTACACCTTC. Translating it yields CASSLQGTGREGHYGYTF.

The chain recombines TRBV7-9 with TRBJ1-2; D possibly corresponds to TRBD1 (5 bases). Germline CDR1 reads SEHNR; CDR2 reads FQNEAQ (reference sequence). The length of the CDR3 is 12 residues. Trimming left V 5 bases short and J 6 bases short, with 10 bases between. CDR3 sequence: CASSPMGDGYTF. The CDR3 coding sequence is TGTGCCAGCAGCCCCATGGGGGATGGCTACACCTTC.

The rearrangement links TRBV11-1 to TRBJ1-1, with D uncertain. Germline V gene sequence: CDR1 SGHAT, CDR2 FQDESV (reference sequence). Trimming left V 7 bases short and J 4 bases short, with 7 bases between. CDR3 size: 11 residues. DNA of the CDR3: TGTGCCAGCATGAGGACCACTGAAGCTTTCTTT. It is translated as CASMRTTEAFF.

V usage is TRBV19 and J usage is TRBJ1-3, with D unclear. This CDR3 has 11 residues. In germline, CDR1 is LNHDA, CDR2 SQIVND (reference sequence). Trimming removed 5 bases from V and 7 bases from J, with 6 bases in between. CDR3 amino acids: CASSRWNTIYF. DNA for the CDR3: TGTGCCAGTAGTCGGTGGAACACCATATATTTT.

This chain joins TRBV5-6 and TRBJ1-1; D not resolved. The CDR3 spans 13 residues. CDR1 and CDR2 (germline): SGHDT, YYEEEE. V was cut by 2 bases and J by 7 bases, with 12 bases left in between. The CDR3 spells CASSFPGRDEAFF. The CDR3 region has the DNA TGTGCCAGCAGCTTCCCCGGGAGAGATGAAGCTTTCTTT. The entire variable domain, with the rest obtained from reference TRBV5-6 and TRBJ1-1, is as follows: DAGVTQSPTHLIKTRGQQVTLRCSPKSGHDTVSWYQQALGQGPQFIFQYYEEEERQRGNFPDRFSGHQFPNYSSELNVNALLLGDSALYLCASSFPGRDEAFFGQGTRLTVV.

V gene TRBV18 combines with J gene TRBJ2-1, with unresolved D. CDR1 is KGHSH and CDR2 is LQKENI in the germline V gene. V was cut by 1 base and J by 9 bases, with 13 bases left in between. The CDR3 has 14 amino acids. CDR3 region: CASSPQTRNIEQFF. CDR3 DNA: TGTGCCAGCTCACCACAGACTCGGAATATTGAGCAGTTCTTC.

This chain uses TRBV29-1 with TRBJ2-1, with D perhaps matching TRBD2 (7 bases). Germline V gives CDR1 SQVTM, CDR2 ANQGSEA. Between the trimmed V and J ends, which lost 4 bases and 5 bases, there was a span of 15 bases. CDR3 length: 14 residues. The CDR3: CSVVKVGGHNEQFF. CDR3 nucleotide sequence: TGCAGCGTTGTCAAAGTGGGGGGGCACAATGAGCAGTTCTTC.

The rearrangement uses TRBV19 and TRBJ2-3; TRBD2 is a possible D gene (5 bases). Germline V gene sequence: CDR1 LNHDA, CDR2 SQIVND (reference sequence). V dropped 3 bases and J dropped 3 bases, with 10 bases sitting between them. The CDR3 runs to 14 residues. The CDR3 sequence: CASSMRVATDTQYF. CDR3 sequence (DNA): TGTGCCAGTAGTATGAGGGTTGCAACAGATACGCAGTATTTT.

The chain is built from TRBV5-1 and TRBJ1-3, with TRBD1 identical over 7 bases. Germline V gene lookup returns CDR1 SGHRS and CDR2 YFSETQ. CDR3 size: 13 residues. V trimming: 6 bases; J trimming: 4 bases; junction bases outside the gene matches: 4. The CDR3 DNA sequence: TGCGCCAGCAATGAGGGGGCAGGAAACACCATATATTTT. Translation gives CASNEGAGNTIYF.

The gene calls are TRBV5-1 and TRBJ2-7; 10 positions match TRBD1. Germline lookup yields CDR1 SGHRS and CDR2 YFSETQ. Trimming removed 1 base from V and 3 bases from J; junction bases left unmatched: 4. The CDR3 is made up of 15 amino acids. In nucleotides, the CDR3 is TGCGCCAGCAGCTTGTTTAGGACAGGGGGCTACGAGCAGTACTTC. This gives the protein CASSLFRTGGYEQYF.

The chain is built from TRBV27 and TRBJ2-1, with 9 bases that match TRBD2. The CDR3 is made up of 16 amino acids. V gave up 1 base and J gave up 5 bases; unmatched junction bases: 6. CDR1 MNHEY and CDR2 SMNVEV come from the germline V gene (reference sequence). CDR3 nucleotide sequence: TGTGCCAGCAGTTTATGGAGGCGGGGGGGAGACAATGAGCAGTTCTTC. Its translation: CASSLWRRGGDNEQFF.